The T cell receptor (beta chain) described here comes from a study of CXCR3-negative and CXCR3-positive naive CD8 T cells. Study-wide results and limits: Surface CD5 matched across naive subsets, and TRB CDR3 properties served to infer TCR strength. Naive CXCR3-negative and CXCR3-positive cells had similar TRBV-TRBJ usage; memory differed. Researchers report CXCR3 expression partially decreased after cryopreservation, with fresh PBMCs used in most assays.

UMI-labeled 5' RACE TRB cDNA libraries were prepared from the cells. For each CDR3 protein, TCRdb gives one entry from its re-call of the 5' RACE reads, without DNA. The sample holds about 80,000 distinct CDR3 sequences. With respect to this clonotype: The antigen remains undetermined.

CDR1 is SQVTM and CDR2 is ANQGSEA in the germline V gene. The length of the CDR3 is 13 residues. Those CD8+ T cells considered naive were CD45RO-CCR7+CD27+CD95-. The source material was naive CXCR3- CD8+ T cells from blood. This sample's subset: CD45RO-CCR7+CD27+CD95- naive CD8+ T cells lacking CXCR3 (TNR3-). The V call is TRBV29-1, the J call TRBJ2-1. The TCR was taken from a human donor in good health. Some clones in this sample may be carry-over from other donors' samples. The CDR3 here is CSVVAAFVDEQFF.